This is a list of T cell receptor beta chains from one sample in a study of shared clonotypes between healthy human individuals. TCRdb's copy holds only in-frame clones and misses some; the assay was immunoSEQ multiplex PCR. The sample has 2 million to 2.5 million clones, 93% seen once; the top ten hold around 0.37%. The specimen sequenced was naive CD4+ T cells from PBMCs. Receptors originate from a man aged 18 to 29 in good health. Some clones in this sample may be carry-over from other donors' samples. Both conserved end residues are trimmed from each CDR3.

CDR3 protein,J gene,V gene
ASSLTGQPEAF,TRBJ1-1,TRBV5-1
ASSSNTARSNNEQF,TRBJ2-1,TRBV5-1
ASSLLGYEQY,TRBJ2-7,TRBV7-2
ASSSKGGNEKLF,TRBJ1-4,TRBV27
ASSAGAGDVGNTIY,TRBJ1-3,TRBV9
ASSLIGRHGQGEQY,TRBJ2-7,TRBV7-2
ASSLTRDRGKF,TRBJ2-1,TRBV5-1
ASQTYEQY,TRBJ2-7,TRBV2
ASSLVGGFPQTGELF,TRBJ2-2,TRBV5-1
ASSKGQVIMNTEAF,TRBJ1-1,TRBV4-1